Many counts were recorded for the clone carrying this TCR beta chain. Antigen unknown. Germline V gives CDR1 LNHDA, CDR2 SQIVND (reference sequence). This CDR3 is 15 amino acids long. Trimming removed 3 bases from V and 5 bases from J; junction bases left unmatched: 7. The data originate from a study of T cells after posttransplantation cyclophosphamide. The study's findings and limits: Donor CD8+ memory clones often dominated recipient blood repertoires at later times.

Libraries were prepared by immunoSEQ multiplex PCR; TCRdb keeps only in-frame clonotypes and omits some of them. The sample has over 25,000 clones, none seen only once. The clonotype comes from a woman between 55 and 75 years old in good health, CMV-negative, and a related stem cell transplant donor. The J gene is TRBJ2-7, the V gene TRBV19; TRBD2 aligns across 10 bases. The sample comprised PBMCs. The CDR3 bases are TGTGCCAGTAGTATCGGTAGCGGGAGGTCGAACGAGCAGTACTTC. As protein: CASSIGSGRSNEQYF.